This is a list of T cell receptor beta chains from one sample in a study of blood T cells in healthy people across ages. Each CDR3 protein gets one entry after TCRdb re-called the 5' RACE reads with MiXCR. Of about 900,000 distinct CDR3 sequences listed, 62% are singletons. Sequenced input: blood. Receptors were obtained from a young man in good health. Both conserved end residues are part of each CDR3. Fields, in order: CDR3 DNA, CDR3 protein, V gene, J gene, D gene, clone size. A D gene is named only where the DNA matches it firmly. The listing skips clone size in some rows; elsewhere it reads once, few, many or a size class.

TGTGCCATCGGTCGGGGGGGCTACACCTTC	CAIGRGGYTF	TRBV10-3	TRBJ1-2	-	-
TGCAGTGCCACCCCAGGGGGCAGAGGCAATCAGCCCCAGCATTTT	CSATPGGRGNQPQHF	TRBV20-1	TRBJ1-5	TRBD1	-
TGTGCCAGCAGTCCAAGGGGACAGGGGTACCAAGAGACCCAGTACTTC	CASSPRGQGYQETQYF	TRBV12-3/TRBV12-4	TRBJ2-5	TRBD1	-
TGTGCCAGCAGCTCGTCCCAGGGAGCGTCCTATGGCTACACCTTC	CASSSSQGASYGYTF	TRBV5-5	TRBJ1-2	-	-
TGCAGCGTTGTACCCCAAGAGGGACAGCAGTACTTC	CSVVPQEGQQYF	TRBV29-1	TRBJ2-7	-	-
TGCAGTGCTAGAGATCCAGCGGGGACCTACGAGCAGTACTTC	CSARDPAGTYEQYF	TRBV20-1	TRBJ2-7	TRBD2	-
TGTGCCAGCAGTTACGGGAATACCTACAATGAGCAGTTCTTC	CASSYGNTYNEQFF	TRBV6-2/TRBV6-3	TRBJ2-1	-	-
TGTGCCAGTAGTTACTCGAGCCTGCACGAAGAGACCCAGTACTTC	CASSYSSLHEETQYF	TRBV6-5	TRBJ2-5	-	-
TGTGCCAGCAGTGAAAGTGGGGTGCGGAACATTCAGTACTTC	CASSESGVRNIQYF	TRBV25-1	TRBJ2-4	-	-
TGTGCCAGCAGCTTTGGACTTAATGAAAAACTGTTTTTT	CASSFGLNEKLFF	TRBV7-2	TRBJ1-4	-	-
TGTGCCAGCAGTGAAGATCGCCAGTTCAATCAGCCCCAGCATTTT	CASSEDRQFNQPQHF	TRBV2	TRBJ1-5	-	-
TGTGCCAGCAGCGCTACCGGGACTAGTTCCAATGAGCAGTTCTTC	CASSATGTSSNEQFF	TRBV9	TRBJ2-1	TRBD2	-
TGTGCCAGCAGCAACCTAGCGGGGGGCTACAATGAGCAGTTCTTC	CASSNLAGGYNEQFF	TRBV7-9	TRBJ2-1	TRBD2	few
TGTGCCAGTAGTAGACGCCCCCCTGTGTACAATGAGCAGTACTTC	CASSRRPPVYNEQYF	TRBV19	TRBJ2-7	-	once
TGTGCCAGCACCCCTCTTCGTGGTCCCCCGCATTTT	CASTPLRGPPHF	TRBV28	TRBJ1-5	-	-
TGTGCCAGCAGCTTAGCAGGGATCCCCGGGGAGCTGTTTTTT	CASSLAGIPGELFF	TRBV7-2	TRBJ2-2	-	few
TGTGCCAGCAGCCAAGAGGTGGCTTCCATTAACTATGGCTACACCTTC	CASSQEVASINYGYTF	TRBV4-2	TRBJ1-2	-	-
TGTGCCATCAGGGGAGCTGGGGACGGCCAAGAGACCCAGTACTTC	CAIRGAGDGQETQYF	TRBV10-3	TRBJ2-5	-	-
TGTGCCAGCAGTGAAGCGGACCGACAGGGACACATTCAGTACTTC	CASSEADRQGHIQYF	TRBV6-1	TRBJ2-4	TRBD1	few
TGTGCCAGCACTCCCGGGGTCAGGGGGTATCAAGAGACCCAGTACTTC	CASTPGVRGYQETQYF	TRBV28	TRBJ2-5	TRBD1	-
TGTGCCAGCAGTAAAGCTAGCGGGGGGTACAATGAGCAGTTCTTC	CASSKASGGYNEQFF	TRBV6-5	TRBJ2-1	TRBD2	-
TGCGCCAGCAGCTTTCCTCTGGGCCCGGGCGAAGAGACCCAGTACTTC	CASSFPLGPGEETQYF	TRBV5-1	TRBJ2-5	-	-
TGTGCCAGCAGCTACCCTAAGGGGACAGGGCGAGAGACCCTGTACTTC	CASSYPKGTGRETLYF	TRBV6-2/TRBV6-3	TRBJ2-5	TRBD1	-
TGCAGTGCTAGAGATGAGCCAGCACTGAACACTGAAGCTTTCTTT	CSARDEPALNTEAFF	TRBV20-1	TRBJ1-1	-	-
TGTGCCTGGAGTGTAGGGCAGTACCAAGAGACCCAGTACTTC	CAWSVGQYQETQYF	TRBV30	TRBJ2-5	-	-
TGTGCTAGCGCAATTCCAGGACCCCGCTACGAGCAGTACTTC	CASAIPGPRYEQYF	TRBV7-7	TRBJ2-7	-	-
TGCGCCAGCAGCTTTTCTGTGGACGCTCGGGAGACCCAGTACTTC	CASSFSVDARETQYF	TRBV5-1	TRBJ2-5	-	-
TGTGCCAGCAGTTATGGGGCGTCCGGGACAGGGGGCTCAGATACGCAGTATTTT	CASSYGASGTGGSDTQYF	TRBV6-2/TRBV6-3	TRBJ2-3	TRBD1	-
TGTGCCAGCAGCTCATGGACTGTCTCTGGCTACACCTTC	CASSSWTVSGYTF	TRBV9	TRBJ1-2	-	-
TGTGCCAGCAGTTCGATCAACTGGGAGCAGTTCTTC	CASSSINWEQFF	TRBV27	TRBJ2-1	-	few
TGTGCCAGCACCGGGTGGTGGGCTTCACCCCTCCACTTT	CASTGWWASPLHF	TRBV2	TRBJ1-6	-	-
TGTGCCAGCCCGGGGGACCGGCCGTGGCTCTACACCTTC	CASPGDRPWLYTF	TRBV2	TRBJ1-2	-	-
TGTGCCACCAGCAGAGACTGGGGAGGGGGCTCGGGTTCACCCCTCCACTTT	CATSRDWGGGSGSPLHF	TRBV15	TRBJ1-6	TRBD1	few
TGCGCCAGCAGCCAAGATCCTAGCCCCCAAGAGACCCCGTACTTC	CASSQDPSPQETPYF	TRBV4-3	TRBJ2-5	-	-
TGCAGTGCTAGAGATTTAGATGGGACTAGCGGGGCGTCCTACAATGAGCAGTTCTTC	CSARDLDGTSGASYNEQFF	TRBV20-1	TRBJ2-1	TRBD2	-
TGTGCCATCAGTGAAGCAGGGACCTCCTACGAGCAGTACTTC	CAISEAGTSYEQYF	TRBV10-3	TRBJ2-7	-	few
TGTGCCAGCAGTTCAAACCCCGGTTCCGGGCAGCGGGGCTACACCTTC	CASSSNPGSGQRGYTF	TRBV27	TRBJ1-2	-	-
TGCAGTGCTACCCGGACGAGCGGGCAAGAGACCCAGTACTTC	CSATRTSGQETQYF	TRBV20-1	TRBJ2-5	-	-
TGTGCCAGCAGCTTAGTGGCCTTAGAGTTAAAACTGTTTTTT	CASSLVALELKLFF	TRBV7-2	TRBJ1-4	-	-
TGTGCCAGCAGCCGGGCCCAGGGGCATCAGTACTTC	CASSRAQGHQYF	TRBV7-9	TRBJ2-5	-	-
TGTGCCAGCAGCCACCAGGGCTTGGAAGGCTACACCTTC	CASSHQGLEGYTF	TRBV4-2	TRBJ1-2	-	few
TGTGCCAGCAGCTTACCAACAGGGGAAGGTCCCTACGAGCAGTACTTC	CASSLPTGEGPYEQYF	TRBV7-9	TRBJ2-7	TRBD1	-
TGTGCCAGCAGTTATGGGGGATCGGCCCACAATGAGCAGTTCTTC	CASSYGGSAHNEQFF	TRBV6-2/TRBV6-3	TRBJ2-1	-	-
TGTGCCAGCAGCATACTTACTAAAACTTTTTCCTACGAGCAGTACTTC	CASSILTKTFSYEQYF	TRBV21-1	TRBJ2-7	-	-
TGTGCCAGCAGCCAACTGAGAGGTTTTAACCAAGAGACCCAGTACTTC	CASSQLRGFNQETQYF	TRBV14	TRBJ2-5	-	few